These 23 T cell receptor beta chains were sequenced from one sample in a study of cytomegalovirus exposure and HLA in healthy donors. PCR amplification relied on 60 Vbeta primers (plus 13 Jbeta primers). Produced via immunoSEQ multiplex PCR; TCRdb's table is partial and in-frame only. The sample holds 150,000 to 200,000 clones; roughly 76% are singletons and the top ten take about 1.9%. Sequenced input: PBMCs. The receptor source for this set is a human donor in good health.

V usage is TRBV9 and J usage is TRBJ1-3; D remains ambiguous. The germline gives CDR1 SGDLS, CDR2 YYNGEE. V dropped 4 bases and J dropped 10 bases, with 15 bases sitting between them. This CDR3 comprises 13 residues. CDR3 sequence reads: CASSSRTVGTIYF. The DNA of the CDR3 is TGTGCCAGCAGCTCAAGGACTGTAGGGACCATATATTTT.

The J gene is TRBJ2-7, the V gene TRBV11-2; TRBD1 aligns across 9 bases. Germline trimming cut 4 bases from V and 3 bases from J; bases unmatched to any gene: 7. The CDR3 extends over 15 amino acids. Germline CDR1 reads SGHAT; CDR2 reads FQNNGV. The CDR3 region has the DNA TGTGCCAGCAGCTCCTTGGGGACAGGGTTCTACGAGCAGTACTTC. This gives the protein CASSSLGTGFYEQYF.

This sequence joins TRBV7-2 and TRBJ2-3; 7 bases are shared with TRBD2. The J segment lost 3 bases and the V segment lost 1 base, leaving 1 base of the junction unmatched. CDR1 and CDR2 (germline): SGHTA, FQGNSA. The CDR3 is 14 amino acids. In DNA, the CDR3 is TGTGCCAGCAGCTTAGACGGGGGGACAGATACGCAGTATTTT. Translating gives CASSLDGGTDTQYF.

The chain combines TRBV9 with TRBJ1-1, with 10 bases that match TRBD1. Germline V gene sequence: CDR1 SGDLS, CDR2 YYNGEE. This CDR3 is 18 amino acids long. Trimming at V came to 4 bases and at J to 1 base, leaving 13 bases not matched to a gene. The CDR3 DNA follows: TGTGCCAGCAGCCCCACCCCGGGGACAGGGGCGGGGAACACTGAAGCTTTCTTT. It specifies CASSPTPGTGAGNTEAFF. Full variable domain (rest looked up from reference TRBV9 and TRBJ1-1): DSGVTQTPKHLITATGQRVTLRCSPRSGDLSVYWYQQSLDQGLQFLIQYYNGEERAKGNILERFSAQQFPDLHSELNLSSLELGDSALYFCASSPTPGTGAGNTEAFFGQGTRLTVV.

The V call is TRBV6-1, the J call TRBJ2-5; the match to TRBD2 covers 7 bases. The CDR3 length is 15 residues. The trim removed 2 bases at V and 3 bases at J, leaving 6 bases unmatched. Germline V gene lookup returns CDR1 MNHNS and CDR2 SASEGT. CDR3 bases: TGTGCCAGCAGTGAACTGGGGACTACCAAAGAGACCCAGTACTTC. This encodes CASSELGTTKETQYF.

In this sample, this clone turned up once. The chain uses TRBV7-9 and TRBJ1-2; tentatively, D is TRBD1 (5 bases). CDR1 and CDR2 from the germline V gene are SEHNR and FQNEAQ (reference sequence). The CDR3 consists of 15 residues. Trimming removed 1 base at V and 4 bases at J, with 13 bases between. The CDR3, as DNA: TGTGCCAGCAGCTTAGAATCAGGGCCTGCCTATGGCTACACCTTC. It translates to CASSLESGPAYGYTF.

The DNA of the CDR3 is TGTGCCACCGGGACTAGCGGGGGTTCCTACAATGAGCAGTTCTTC. Protein: CATGTSGGSYNEQFF. The V call is TRBV10-3, the J call TRBJ2-1; 14 positions match TRBD2. Germline-derived CDR1 and CDR2 are ENHRY and SYGVKD. J was trimmed by 1 base and V by 10 bases; bases with no gene match: 3. The length of the CDR3 is 15 residues.

For the CDR3, the DNA is TGTGCCAGCTCCGTATCGGGACAGGGATACGAGCAGTACTTC. Amino acids: CASSVSGQGYEQYF. The chain carries TRBV18 and TRBJ2-7, with 9 positions matching TRBD1. Germline CDR1 reads KGHSH; CDR2 reads LQKENI. Trimming removed 6 bases from V and 4 bases from J; junction bases left unmatched: 7. The CDR3 spans 14 residues.

This sequence joins TRBV10-2 and TRBJ2-7; D is possibly TRBD1 (5 bases). This CDR3 region has 13 residues. The germline CDR1 and CDR2 sequences are WSHSY and SAAADI. V was clipped by 7 bases and J by 4 bases, with 14 bases between them. The DNA of the CDR3 is TGCGCCAGCAAAGCAGGGCTTTCGTACGAGCAGTACTTC. It codes for CASKAGLSYEQYF.

This clone came up once. J is TRBJ1-2 and V is TRBV7-3; D gene unclear. Deletions cut 5 bases from V and 7 bases from J, with 20 bases between. The CDR3 extends over 15 amino acids. CDR1 and CDR2 (germline): SGHTA, FQGTGA. CDR3 DNA: TGTGCCAGCAGCCCATCCGGGGAGGCCTCGGGTGGCTACACCTTC. Translated: CASSPSGEASGGYTF.

CDR3 amino acids: CASSFRDRGGREQFF. In DNA, the CDR3 is TGTGCCAGCAGCTTCCGGGACAGGGGTGGTCGAGAGCAGTTCTTC. The J gene is TRBJ2-1, the V gene TRBV13; 10 positions match TRBD1. With V trimmed by 3 bases and J by 10 bases, 9 bases remained unmatched. CDR1 PRHDT and CDR2 FYEKMQ come from the germline V gene (reference sequence). This CDR3 comprises 15 residues.

This sequence joins TRBV6-5 and TRBJ1-2; D remains ambiguous. The CDR3 spans 13 residues. CDR1 and CDR2 from the germline V gene are MNHEY and SVGAGI. V was clipped by 4 bases and J by 8 bases, with 14 bases between them. As DNA, the CDR3 is TGTGCCAGCAGTTCAGTGGGAGTGGGGGGCTACACCTTC. Its translation is CASSSVGVGGYTF.

This chain joins TRBV7-6 and TRBJ1-4; TRBD1 agrees at 7 bases. Germline V gene sequence: CDR1 SGHVS, CDR2 FNYEAQ. The CDR3 spans 15 residues. The V gene end was trimmed by 5 bases and the J gene end by 5 bases; junction bases not matched to a gene: 8. Written as DNA, the CDR3 is TGTGCCAGCAGCATTTACCGGGACAGAAATGAAAAACTGTTTTTT. This encodes CASSIYRDRNEKLFF.

This clone was counted only a few times. The chain carries TRBV4-3 and TRBJ1-1; a weak D match, TRBD1 (5 bases). This CDR3 is built from 16 residues. Trimming pared 0 bases from V and 5 bases from J, leaving 16 bases between. Looked up from germline, CDR1 is LGHNA and CDR2 is YSLEER. The CDR3 region is CASSQDQGGAGTEAFF. As DNA, the CDR3 is TGCGCCAGCAGCCAAGACCAGGGAGGGGCAGGAACTGAAGCTTTCTTT.

V and J are TRBV4-3 and TRBJ1-1; 7 bases are shared with TRBD1. This CDR3 contains 16 residues. Trimming at V came to 3 bases and at J to 4 bases, leaving 11 bases not matched to a gene. CDR1 is LGHNA and CDR2 is YSLEER in the germline V gene. CDR3 DNA: TGCGCCAGCAGCCACGACAGGGCAATCCGAATCACTGAAGCTTTCTTT. This encodes CASSHDRAIRITEAFF.

This rearrangement joins TRBV5-5 to TRBJ1-3; TRBD1 is a possible D gene (5 bases). The CDR3 totals 17 residues. Between the trimmed V and J ends, which lost 0 bases and 0 bases, there was a span of 13 bases. Germline loops: CDR1 SGHKS, CDR2 YYEKEE (reference sequence). This CDR3 is CASSLGDSFRSGNTIYF. CDR3 nucleotides: TGTGCCAGCAGCTTGGGAGACAGTTTCCGCTCTGGAAACACCATATATTTT. The entire variable domain, with the rest obtained from reference TRBV5-5 and TRBJ1-3, is as follows: DAGVTQSPTHLIKTRGQQVTLRCSPISGHKSVSWYQQVLGQGPQFIFQYYEKEERGRGNFPDRFSARQFPNYSSELNVNALLLGDSALYLCASSLGDSFRSGNTIYFGEGSWLTVV.

In regard to this clone: Within the sample, other DNA sequences also encode this same CDR3. The chain carries TRBV6-5 and TRBJ2-7; 7 bases agree with TRBD2. With 6 bases clipped from V and 0 bases from J, the junction kept 2 bases outside the gene matches. Germline loops: CDR1 MNHEY, CDR2 SVGAGI. There are 13 residues in the CDR3. This CDR3 is CASRTGGSYEQYF. Here the CDR3 DNA reads TGTGCCAGCAGGACGGGGGGCTCCTACGAGCAGTACTTC.

There are a few counts of this clone. The chain carries TRBV6-6 and TRBJ1-1; the D gene is possibly TRBD1 (5 bases). Germline values: CDR1 MNHNY, CDR2 SVGAGI (reference sequence). This CDR3 is 15 amino acids long. Trimming removed 2 bases at V and 3 bases at J, with 13 bases between. The CDR3 DNA follows: TGTGCCAGCAGTTACGGTCCGGGGGGATACACTGAAGCTTTCTTT. Amino acid sequence: CASSYGPGGYTEAFF.

V usage is TRBV4-3 and J usage is TRBJ2-1, with 10 bases identical to TRBD2. Germline loops: CDR1 LGHNA, CDR2 YSLEER. V lost 3 bases, J lost 8 bases, and 10 bases stayed unmatched. This CDR3 is built from 16 residues. DNA of the CDR3: TGCGCCAGCAGCCACGGAGAGCGGGGGGGCCTTGATGAGCAGTTCTTC. It translates to CASSHGERGGLDEQFF.

The rearrangement joins TRBV7-9 to TRBJ1-1; D is undetermined. There are 15 residues in the CDR3. Germline assignment: CDR1 SEHNR and CDR2 FQNEAQ (reference sequence). V was clipped by 5 bases and J by 0 bases, with 13 bases between them. The CDR3 protein is CASSPPGIVNTEAFF. The CDR3 nucleotides read TGTGCCAGCAGCCCGCCAGGCATAGTGAACACTGAAGCTTTCTTT.

V gene TRBV19 combines with J gene TRBJ1-1, with a tentative D call TRBD1 (6 bases). Germline CDR1 is LNHDA and CDR2 is SQIVND (reference sequence). The CDR3 contains 14 residues. Between the trimmed V and J ends, which lost 6 bases and 4 bases, there was a span of 15 bases. For the CDR3, the DNA is TGTGCCAGTAGCATAACAGGGATTTCCACTGAAGCTTTCTTT. The encoded protein is CASSITGISTEAFF.

The chain recombines TRBV6-5 with TRBJ2-5, with TRBD1 matching 7 bases. This CDR3 is built from 12 residues. The germline V gene has CDR1 MNHEY and CDR2 SVGAGI. CDR3 sequence (DNA): TGTGAGGGACAGTCAAGGCAAGAGACCCAGTACTTC. Protein: CEGQSRQETQYF.

The rearrangement uses TRBV5-4 and TRBJ1-2, with a possible D match to TRBD1 (5 bases). The germline CDR1 and CDR2 sequences are SGHNT and YYREEE (reference sequence). The CDR3 has 14 residues. Trimming left V 2 bases short and J 8 bases short, with 16 bases between. The CDR3, as DNA: TGTGCCAGCAGCTTACTGGCCGGGACTCGGGGCTACACCTTC. Residues: CASSLLAGTRGYTF.